The 29 T cell receptor beta chains below all came from one sample that was sequenced in a study of ipilimumab plus nivolumab after autologous stem cell transplantation. The protocol was immunoSEQ multiplex PCR, while the TCRdb copy is restricted to in-frame clones and leaves out a portion. Of 12,000 or so clones in the sample, 69% were seen once. The sequencing here drew on PBMCs, taken in a trial of ipilimumab plus nivolumab as post-transplant consolidation. These TCRs come from a male donor with diffuse large B-cell lymphoma.

The chain combines TRBV28 with TRBJ2-7; tentatively, D is TRBD2 (7 bases). Trimming shortened V by 2 bases and J by 5 bases, and 16 bases separated the two germline ends. Looked up from germline, CDR1 is MDHEN and CDR2 is SYDVKM. This CDR3 has 15 amino acids. This CDR3 is CASSLPQGGTHEQYF. The CDR3 coding sequence is TGTGCCAGCAGTTTACCACAGGGAGGGACCCACGAGCAGTACTTC.

The chain combines TRBV15 with TRBJ2-7, with TRBD2 matching 10 bases. V lost 5 bases, J lost 3 bases, and 7 bases stayed unmatched. The germline V gene encodes CDR1 LNHNV and CDR2 YYDKDF (reference sequence). The CDR3 is made up of 15 amino acids. The CDR3 region has the DNA TGTGCCACCAGCCGTAGCGGGGGGAGCTTCTACGAGCAGTACTTC. This gives the protein CATSRSGGSFYEQYF. The variable domain in full, with the rest retrieved from reference TRBV15 and TRBJ2-7, is DAMVIQNPRYQVTQFGKPVTLSCSQTLNHNVMYWYQQKSSQAPKLLFHYYDKDFNNEADTPDNFQSRRPNTSFCFLDIRSPGLGDTAMYLCATSRSGGSFYEQYFGPGTRLTVT.

This clone was seen more than once but under ten times. This likely stems from a read error, as it lies one base from a far larger clone. This CDR3 is also generated by other DNA sequences in the sample. The chain employs TRBV5-2 and TRBJ1-1. TRBV5-2 is a documented pseudogene. CDR3 length: 16 residues. CDR3 sequence (DNA): TGTGCCAGCAGCCAAGAGGGGCAACTCATGAACACTGAAGCTTTCTTT. It codes for CASSQEGQLMNTEAFF.

This chain connects TRBV7-9 to TRBJ2-7, with 8 nucleotides matching TRBD2. With V trimmed by 4 bases and J by 3 bases, 8 bases remained unmatched. CDR3 length: 15 residues. Germline V gene sequence: CDR1 SEHNR, CDR2 FQNEAQ (reference sequence). This CDR3 is CASSSELAVHYEQYF. The CDR3 region has the DNA TGTGCCAGCAGCTCAGAACTAGCGGTACACTACGAGCAGTACTTC.

The chain recombines TRBV5-1 with TRBJ2-3; no reliable D call. From germline, CDR1 is SGHRS and CDR2 YFSETQ. The V end was cut by 0 bases, the J end by 7 bases, with 6 bases between. The CDR3 is 12 residues long. The CDR3 bases are TGCGCCAGCAGCTTGGAGACGTATACGCAGTATTTT. It yields the protein CASSLETYTQYF.

The chain uses TRBV10-1 and TRBJ2-1; D gene uncertain. Germline CDR1 reads WNHNN; CDR2 reads SYGVQD (reference sequence). The CDR3 extends over 16 amino acids. V lost 0 bases and J lost 0, with 9 bases in between. This CDR3 reads CASSESVASSYNEQFF. CDR3 bases: TGCGCCAGCAGTGAGTCGGTGGCTAGCTCCTACAATGAGCAGTTCTTC.

A single count supports this clone. The rearrangement links TRBV5-1 to TRBJ2-1; 9 bases agree with TRBD1. CDR3 size: 14 residues. Germline V gene lookup returns CDR1 SGHRS and CDR2 YFSETQ. With V trimmed by 4 bases and J by 6 bases, 5 bases remained unmatched. The CDR3 sequence: CASSTGQGLNEQFF. The CDR3 coding sequence is TGCGCCAGCAGCACGGGACAGGGTCTCAATGAGCAGTTCTTC. The whole variable domain, remainder taken from reference TRBV5-1 and TRBJ2-1, is KAGVTQTPRYLIKTRGQQVTLSCSPISGHRSVSWYQQTPGQGLQFLFEYFSETQRNKGNFPGRFSGRQFSNSRSEMNVSTLELGDSALYLCASSTGQGLNEQFFGPGTRLTVL.

The V and J genes are TRBV11-3 and TRBJ2-1; no definite D call. V was clipped by 4 bases and J by 5 bases, with 6 bases between them. The germline gives CDR1 SGHNT, CDR2 YENEEA. This CDR3 is 12 amino acids long. In nucleotides, the CDR3 is TGTGCCAGCAGCTCCGACCACAATGAGCAGTTCTTC. Its translation: CASSSDHNEQFF.

By sample fraction, this clone is medium-sized (0.01 to 0.1%). This chain links TRBV9 with TRBJ1-1; TRBD1 aligns across 7 bases. CDR1 and CDR2 from the germline V gene are SGDLS and YYNGEE. V shed 3 bases and J 0 bases; nucleotides not matched to a gene: 5. The CDR3 has 15 residues. The chain's CDR3 is CASSARGNMNTEAFF. The CDR3 coding sequence is TGTGCCAGCAGCGCCAGGGGGAACATGAACACTGAAGCTTTCTTT. Supplemented by reference TRBV9 and TRBJ1-1, the full variable domain reads DSGVTQTPKHLITATGQRVTLRCSPRSGDLSVYWYQQSLDQGLQFLIQYYNGEERAKGNILERFSAQQFPDLHSELNLSSLELGDSALYFCASSARGNMNTEAFFGQGTRLTVV.

This clone turned up a few times. The gene calls are TRBV29-1 and TRBJ2-3; TRBD2 matches at 12 bases. CDR3 length equals 15 residues. CDR1 is SQVTM, CDR2 ANQGSEA, per germline. V lost 3 bases, J lost 4 bases, and 5 bases stayed unmatched. CDR3 in amino acids: CSVDLGLAGSDTQYF. CDR3 DNA: TGCAGCGTTGATCTGGGACTAGCGGGTTCAGATACGCAGTATTTT.

The gene calls are TRBV5-4 and TRBJ1-2, with a weak D call TRBD1 (5 bases). Germline loops: CDR1 SGHNT, CDR2 YYREEE (reference sequence). V dropped 0 bases and J dropped 6 bases, with 15 bases sitting between them. The CDR3 is 15 residues long. DNA for the CDR3: TGTGCCAGCAGCTTGGTACTAGGGGCCGCGAATGGCTACACCTTC. This codes for CASSLVLGAANGYTF.

This chain links TRBV29-1 with TRBJ2-1; D unclear. The length of the CDR3 is 17 residues. V gave up 4 bases and J gave up 0 bases, with 19 bases separating them. The germline V gene encodes CDR1 SQVTM and CDR2 ANQGSEA. DNA of the CDR3: TGCAGCGTTGTTGGCTTAGGCGGATCGAGCTCCTACAATGAGCAGTTCTTC. Its translation is CSVVGLGGSSSYNEQFF.

This chain connects TRBV11-3 to TRBJ2-7; D call uncertain. V lost 3 bases to trimming and J lost 4 bases, with 13 bases between them. This CDR3 has 14 amino acids. Germline CDR1 SGHNT, CDR2 YENEEA. The CDR3 DNA sequence: TGTGCCAGCAGCTTTTTTACAGTCCCATACGAGCAGTACTTC. This codes for CASSFFTVPYEQYF.

This chain connects TRBV28 to TRBJ2-3, with a possible D match to TRBD2 (6 bases). The CDR3 has 16 amino acids. Trimming took off 5 bases at V and 4 bases at J, with 19 bases between the two ends. From germline, CDR1 is MDHEN and CDR2 SYDVKM. DNA of the CDR3: TGTGCCAGCAGTCCCCCGGGACTCTCCCCTCCAGATACGCAGTATTTT. This encodes CASSPPGLSPPDTQYF.

This chain connects TRBV11-2 to TRBJ1-5, with D possibly matching TRBD1 (5 bases). Between the trimmed V and J ends, which lost 1 base and 1 base, there was a span of 8 bases. The CDR3 spans 15 residues. Germline assignment: CDR1 SGHAT and CDR2 FQNNGV. The CDR3 sequence: CASSLGGSSNQPQHF. In DNA form, the CDR3 reads TGTGCCAGCAGCTTAGGGGGGAGCAGCAATCAGCCCCAGCATTTT.

This chain joins TRBV7-9 and TRBJ2-2, with D unresolved. This CDR3 contains 15 residues. V was clipped by 5 bases and J by 2 bases, with 12 bases between them. CDR1 SEHNR and CDR2 FQNEAQ come from the germline V gene (reference sequence). This CDR3 reads CASSLRDINTGELFF. CDR3 sequence (DNA): TGTGCCAGCAGCCTAAGGGATATAAACACCGGGGAGCTGTTTTTT.

This clone has ten or more counts. The CDR3 here is CASSWLGDTYEQYF. The CDR3 coding sequence is TGTGCCAGCAGTTGGCTTGGGGACACCTACGAGCAGTACTTC. The chain joins TRBV9 to TRBJ2-7, with D possibly matching TRBD1 (6 bases). The V and J ends lost 5 bases and 2 bases respectively, with 14 bases between them. The CDR3 runs 14 residues. The V gene's germline CDR1 is SGDLS and CDR2 YYNGEE.

The chain joins TRBV10-1 to TRBJ1-1; TRBD1 matches at 9 bases. This CDR3 comprises 15 residues. The germline CDR1 and CDR2 sequences are WNHNN and SYGVQD (reference sequence). V shed 2 bases, J shed 2 bases, and the junction held 3 bases outside the gene matches. The CDR3 sequence: CASSEGTGYNTEAFF. The CDR3 DNA follows: TGCGCCAGCAGTGAGGGGACAGGGTATAACACTGAAGCTTTCTTT.

The rearrangement uses TRBV4-3 and TRBJ2-5, with 9 bases fitting TRBD2. Matching the DNA end better, TRBJ2-7 makes the J call doubtful. There are 16 residues in the CDR3. Germline V lookup: CDR1 LGHNA, CDR2 YSLEER. CDR3 protein: CASSQDGLARLYEQYF. The CDR3, as DNA: TGCGCCAGCAGCCAGGACGGACTAGCGAGACTCTACGAGCAGTACTTC.

The CDR3 region has the DNA TGCGCCAGCAGCACACGGGACGGGACCTACGAGCAGTACTTC. This encodes CASSTRDGTYEQYF. The chain joins TRBV4-1 to TRBJ2-7; D might be TRBD1 or TRBD2, each matching 5 bases. Germline V gives CDR1 MGHRA, CDR2 YSYEKL. The CDR3 is 14 residues long. With 5 bases removed from V and 2 bases from J, the gap between germline ends came to 13 bases.

The sample holds a few counts of this clone. This chain uses TRBV19 with TRBJ1-4; D unresolved. Germline V gives CDR1 LNHDA, CDR2 SQIVND (reference sequence). The CDR3 covers 14 residues. The V end was cut by 7 bases, the J end by 0 bases, with 9 bases between. The CDR3 is CASKKSSTNEKLFF. As DNA, the CDR3 is TGTGCCAGTAAGAAAAGTTCAACTAATGAAAAACTGTTTTTT.

The chain has TRBV4-2 and TRBJ2-1, with 13 bases aligning to TRBD2. With V trimmed by 0 bases and J by 4 bases, 0 bases remained unmatched. The length of the CDR3 is 16 residues. Germline V gene lookup returns CDR1 LGHNA and CDR2 YNFKEQ. CDR3 sequence (DNA): TGTGCCAGCAGCCAAGAACTAGCGGGAGGGTACAATGAGCAGTTCTTC. Translation gives CASSQELAGGYNEQFF.

The chain couples TRBV10-1 to TRBJ2-1, with 9 nucleotides matching TRBD1. Germline values: CDR1 WNHNN, CDR2 SYGVQD (reference sequence). The V segment lost 5 bases and the J segment 8 bases; nucleotides outside the gene matches: 10. The CDR3 is made up of 15 amino acids. Written as DNA, the CDR3 is TGCGCCAGCAGTAAACAGGGGGCTTGGAAGGATGAGCAGTTCTTC. Translating gives CASSKQGAWKDEQFF.

This chain connects TRBV2 to TRBJ1-2; 7 bases are a match to TRBD1. The CDR3 is 14 residues long. Germline V gives CDR1 SNHLY, CDR2 FYNNEI. The V segment lost 4 bases and the J segment 6 bases; nucleotides outside the gene matches: 8. As DNA, the CDR3 is TGTGCCAGCAGTGCATCACAGGGGATCGATGGCTACACCTTC. It codes for CASSASQGIDGYTF. Full variable domain (outside the CDR3, taken from reference TRBV2 and TRBJ1-2): EPEVTQTPSHQVTQMGQEVILRCVPISNHLYFYWYRQILGQKVEFLVSFYNNEISEKSEIFDDQFSVERPDGSNFTLKIRSTKLEDSAMYFCASSASQGIDGYTFGSGTRLTVV.

Concerning this clone itself: At one end the junction does not follow the germline gene, possibly because of a read error. The chain combines TRBV10-3 with TRBJ1-4, with D unclear. Germline V lookup: CDR1 ENHRY, CDR2 SYGVKD. The CDR3 covers 14 residues. The CDR3 here is CASSAVSGNEKLFF. CDR3 coding DNA: TGTGCCAGCAGTGCTGTTTCGGGTAATGAAAAACTGTTTTTT.

The V and J genes are TRBV10-2 and TRBJ2-3; maybe TRBD2 (5 bases). The CDR3 runs 13 residues. Trimming left V 5 bases short and J 3 bases short, with 9 bases between. The V gene's germline CDR1 is WSHSY and CDR2 SAAADI. CDR3 amino acids: CASSTRRTDTQYF. Written as DNA, the CDR3 is TGCGCCAGCAGTACTAGACGAACAGATACGCAGTATTTT.

This clone has just one count. A much larger clone is a single base away; this may be a read error. Other DNA sequences from this sample encode an identical CDR3 as well. The chain has TRBV19 and TRBJ2-5; TRBD1 matches at 8 bases. The CDR3 spans 15 residues. The germline gives CDR1 LNHDA, CDR2 SQIVND (reference sequence). The CDR3 loop is CASSPRTGSQETQYF. Here the CDR3 DNA reads TGCGCCAGTAGTCCGCGGACAGGGTCCCAAGAGACCCAGTACTTC. The whole variable domain, filled in from reference TRBV19 and TRBJ2-5, reads DGGITQSPKYLFRKEGQNVTLSCEQNLNHDAMYWYRQDPGQGLRLIYYSQIVNDFQKGDIAEGYSVSREKKESFPLTVTSAQKNPTAFYLCASSPRTGSQETQYFGPGTRLLVL.

The chain is built from TRBV6-5 and TRBJ2-1; 9 bases are shared with TRBD2. This CDR3 is 13 amino acids long. Germline assignment: CDR1 MNHEY and CDR2 SVGAGI. After removal of 8 bases from V and 8 bases from J, the junction contained 7 bases not matched to a gene. The CDR3 nucleotides read TGTGCCAGCGGTCGCGGGAGGGCCGATGAGCAGTTCTTC. It translates to CASGRGRADEQFF.

This clone was counted a few times. The chain employs TRBV5-6 and TRBJ1-1; 12 nucleotides agree with TRBD1. The J segment lost 1 base and the V segment lost 3 bases, leaving 7 bases of the junction unmatched. In germline, CDR1 is SGHDT, CDR2 YYEEEE. The CDR3 length is 17 residues. CDR3 bases: TGTGCCAGCAGCTCGGAGGGGACAGGGGGCTGGAACACTGAAGCTTTCTTT. Protein sequence: CASSSEGTGGWNTEAFF.